The rows below give T cell receptor beta chains drawn from one sample of a study of T cells expressing NK-cell markers. Using the 5' RACE reads, TCRdb records one entry per CDR3 protein without DNA. The listing records 440,000 or so distinct CDR3 sequences. Material for sequencing was blood T cells: a sorted CD56 or NKG2C T cell subset, CD4+ or CD8+ T cells, or bulk PBMC T cells (not recorded which). These receptors all come from a woman between 18 and 75 years old in good health. Both conserved end residues are part of each CDR3.

v_call	j_call	cdr3_length	cdr3_aa
TRBV4-1	TRBJ2-2	16	CASSQDRTGKTGELFF
TRBV12-3/TRBV12-4	TRBJ2-7	13	CASSFSSNYEQYF
TRBV21-1	TRBJ2-2	13	CASSSNSIGELFF
TRBV10-3	TRBJ2-5	17	CAISESTGGGSQETQYF
TRBV28	TRBJ1-1	17	CASHQPSAEGIDTEAFF
TRBV20-1	TRBJ1-3	16	CSAREVPGSSGNTIYF
TRBV7-9	TRBJ2-1	16	CASSSLSGSLHNEQFF
TRBV5-3	TRBJ1-1	14	CARSLDRENTEAFF
TRBV7-6	TRBJ2-4	14	CASSPSDGRNIQYF
TRBV5-1	TRBJ2-2	16	CASSFAGLGGTGELFF
TRBV3-1	TRBJ1-4	17	CASSQKTQGAPNEKLFF
TRBV7-2	TRBJ1-2	14	CASSTRTGIYGYTF
TRBV7-2	TRBJ2-5	16	CASSLGGSGVVETQYF
TRBV5-1	TRBJ2-4	14	CASSPARDPNIQYF
TRBV9	TRBJ1-2	14	CASSVAGDNYGYTF
TRBV10-3	TRBJ2-1	13	CAIGTGSYNEQFF
TRBV5-1	TRBJ2-2	16	CASSLGIRGNTGELFF
TRBV20-1	TRBJ1-1	13	CSARGVPNTEAFF
TRBV6-1	TRBJ1-3	16	CASRAGLFLSGNTIYF
TRBV20-1	TRBJ1-1	12	CSASPRRGEAFF
TRBV12-3/TRBV12-4	TRBJ2-3	15	CASSSRTVSTDTQYF
TRBV29-1	TRBJ1-1	13	CSALVTENTEAFF
TRBV28	TRBJ2-7	16	CASSSPTREGRYEQYF
TRBV2	TRBJ2-1	15	CASSAWDTIAGEQFF
TRBV6-2/TRBV6-3	TRBJ2-7	12	CASTGISYEQYF
TRBV6-5	TRBJ2-3	16	CASSYSGLAGADTQYF
TRBV24-1	TRBJ1-1	13	CATSDYIHGEAFF